This T cell receptor (beta chain) was recorded in a study of OX40 agonist ivuxolimab in advanced cancers. The study's findings and limits: Dose levels from 0.1 to 3.0 mg/kg saw CD4+ and CD8+ blood T cells expand clonally by week 6.

Generated by immunoSEQ multiplex PCR, the TCRdb table keeps only in-frame clones and is missing some. In the table there are over 35,000 clones, 75% to 90% of which are singletons. Concerning this clone: Its antigen is as yet unknown.

The CDR3 contains 16 residues. Trimming left V 0 bases short and J 0 bases short, with 9 bases between. Germline V CDR1 and CDR2: LNHDA, SQIVND (reference sequence). The gene calls are TRBV19 and TRBJ2-1, with D maybe TRBD1 (5 bases). The sequence was collected from an adult with an advanced solid tumor such as melanoma, head and neck, liver or kidney cancer. The input for sequencing was CD4+ or CD8+ T cells sorted from blood, taken in a trial of the OX40 agonist ivuxolimab. CDR3 in amino acids: CASSIEAGFSYNEQFF. CDR3 DNA sequence: TGTGCCAGTAGTATAGAAGCAGGGTTCTCCTACAATGAGCAGTTCTTC.